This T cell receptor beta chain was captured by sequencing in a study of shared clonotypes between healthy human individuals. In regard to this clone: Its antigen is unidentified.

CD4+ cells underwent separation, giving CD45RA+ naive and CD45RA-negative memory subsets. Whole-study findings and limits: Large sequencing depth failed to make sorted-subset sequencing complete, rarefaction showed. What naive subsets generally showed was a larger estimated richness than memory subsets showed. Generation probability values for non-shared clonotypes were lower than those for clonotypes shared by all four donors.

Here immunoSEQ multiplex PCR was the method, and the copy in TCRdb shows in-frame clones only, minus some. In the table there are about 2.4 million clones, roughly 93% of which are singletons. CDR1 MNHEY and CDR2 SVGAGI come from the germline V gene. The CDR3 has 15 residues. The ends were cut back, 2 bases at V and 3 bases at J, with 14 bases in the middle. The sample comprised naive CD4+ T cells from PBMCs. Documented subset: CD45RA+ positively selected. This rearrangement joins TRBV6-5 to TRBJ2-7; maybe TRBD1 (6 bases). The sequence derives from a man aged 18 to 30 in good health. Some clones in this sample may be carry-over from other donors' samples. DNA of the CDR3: TGTGCCAGCAGTTACACCGGGACAAGACACTACGAGCAGTACTTC. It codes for CASSYTGTRHYEQYF.